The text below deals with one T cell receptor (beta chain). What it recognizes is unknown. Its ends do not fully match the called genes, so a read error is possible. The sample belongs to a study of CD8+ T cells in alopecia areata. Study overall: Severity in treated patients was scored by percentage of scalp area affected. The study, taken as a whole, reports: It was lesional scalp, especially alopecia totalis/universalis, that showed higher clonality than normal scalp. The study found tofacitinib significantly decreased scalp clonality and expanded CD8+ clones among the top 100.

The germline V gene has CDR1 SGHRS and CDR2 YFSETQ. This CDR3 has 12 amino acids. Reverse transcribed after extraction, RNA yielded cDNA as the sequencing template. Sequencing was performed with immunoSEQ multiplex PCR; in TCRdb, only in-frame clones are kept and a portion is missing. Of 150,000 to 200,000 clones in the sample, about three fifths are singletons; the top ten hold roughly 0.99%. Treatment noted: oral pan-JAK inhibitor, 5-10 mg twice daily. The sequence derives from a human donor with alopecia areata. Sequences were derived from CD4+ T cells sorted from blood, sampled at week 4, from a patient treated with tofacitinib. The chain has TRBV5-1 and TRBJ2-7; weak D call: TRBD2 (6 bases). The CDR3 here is CASSRRGGEQYF. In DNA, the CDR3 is TGTGCCAGCAGCCGGCGGGGTGGGGAGCAGTACTTC.